This T cell receptor (beta chain) stems from a study of T cell responses to AZD1222 COVID-19 vaccine. This clone was observed a single time. The repertoire was sequenced with immunoSEQ multiplex PCR; TCRdb's copy has only in-frame clones and lacks some. The sample includes 150,000 to 180,000 clones, more than 90% of them seen just once. This CDR3 contains 13 residues. Germline CDR1 is MDHEN and CDR2 is SYDVKM. Trimming left V 5 bases short and J 5 bases short, with 12 bases between. This clonotype was obtained from an adult in good health. Source: peripheral blood, taken on day 0 of AZD1222 vaccination. The gene calls are TRBV28 and TRBJ1-2; D ambiguous. Here the CDR3 reads CASSAPPSYGYTF. The CDR3 nucleotides read TGTGCCAGCAGTGCACCGCCCTCTTATGGCTACACCTTC.